This T cell receptor beta chain comes out of a study of shared clonotypes between healthy human individuals. Whole-study results and caveats: The represented genetic and exposure-history diversity was limited by the small number of donors.

As concerns this clone: Its antigen is unidentified.

CD45RO-negative, CCR7-selected cells formed the naive CD8 fraction, which excluded terminally differentiated effector memory CD45RA+ cells. TCRdb's table, derived via immunoSEQ multiplex PCR, lists solely in-frame clones and lacks some. The table includes roughly 810,000 clones, about 97% detected once. This CDR3 is built from 15 residues. Germline V gene data show CDR1 as SQVTM and CDR2 as ANQGSEA. J was trimmed by 5 bases and V by 3 bases; bases with no gene match: 9. The sequencing sample was made of naive CD8+ T cells sorted from blood. The TCR sequence derives from a man younger than 45 in good health. The chain joins TRBV29-1 to TRBJ1-5; TRBD1 aligns across 8 bases. The CDR3 region is CSVDTTGTGDQPQHF. CDR3 DNA: TGCAGCGTTGATACTACCGGGACAGGTGATCAGCCCCAGCATTTT.